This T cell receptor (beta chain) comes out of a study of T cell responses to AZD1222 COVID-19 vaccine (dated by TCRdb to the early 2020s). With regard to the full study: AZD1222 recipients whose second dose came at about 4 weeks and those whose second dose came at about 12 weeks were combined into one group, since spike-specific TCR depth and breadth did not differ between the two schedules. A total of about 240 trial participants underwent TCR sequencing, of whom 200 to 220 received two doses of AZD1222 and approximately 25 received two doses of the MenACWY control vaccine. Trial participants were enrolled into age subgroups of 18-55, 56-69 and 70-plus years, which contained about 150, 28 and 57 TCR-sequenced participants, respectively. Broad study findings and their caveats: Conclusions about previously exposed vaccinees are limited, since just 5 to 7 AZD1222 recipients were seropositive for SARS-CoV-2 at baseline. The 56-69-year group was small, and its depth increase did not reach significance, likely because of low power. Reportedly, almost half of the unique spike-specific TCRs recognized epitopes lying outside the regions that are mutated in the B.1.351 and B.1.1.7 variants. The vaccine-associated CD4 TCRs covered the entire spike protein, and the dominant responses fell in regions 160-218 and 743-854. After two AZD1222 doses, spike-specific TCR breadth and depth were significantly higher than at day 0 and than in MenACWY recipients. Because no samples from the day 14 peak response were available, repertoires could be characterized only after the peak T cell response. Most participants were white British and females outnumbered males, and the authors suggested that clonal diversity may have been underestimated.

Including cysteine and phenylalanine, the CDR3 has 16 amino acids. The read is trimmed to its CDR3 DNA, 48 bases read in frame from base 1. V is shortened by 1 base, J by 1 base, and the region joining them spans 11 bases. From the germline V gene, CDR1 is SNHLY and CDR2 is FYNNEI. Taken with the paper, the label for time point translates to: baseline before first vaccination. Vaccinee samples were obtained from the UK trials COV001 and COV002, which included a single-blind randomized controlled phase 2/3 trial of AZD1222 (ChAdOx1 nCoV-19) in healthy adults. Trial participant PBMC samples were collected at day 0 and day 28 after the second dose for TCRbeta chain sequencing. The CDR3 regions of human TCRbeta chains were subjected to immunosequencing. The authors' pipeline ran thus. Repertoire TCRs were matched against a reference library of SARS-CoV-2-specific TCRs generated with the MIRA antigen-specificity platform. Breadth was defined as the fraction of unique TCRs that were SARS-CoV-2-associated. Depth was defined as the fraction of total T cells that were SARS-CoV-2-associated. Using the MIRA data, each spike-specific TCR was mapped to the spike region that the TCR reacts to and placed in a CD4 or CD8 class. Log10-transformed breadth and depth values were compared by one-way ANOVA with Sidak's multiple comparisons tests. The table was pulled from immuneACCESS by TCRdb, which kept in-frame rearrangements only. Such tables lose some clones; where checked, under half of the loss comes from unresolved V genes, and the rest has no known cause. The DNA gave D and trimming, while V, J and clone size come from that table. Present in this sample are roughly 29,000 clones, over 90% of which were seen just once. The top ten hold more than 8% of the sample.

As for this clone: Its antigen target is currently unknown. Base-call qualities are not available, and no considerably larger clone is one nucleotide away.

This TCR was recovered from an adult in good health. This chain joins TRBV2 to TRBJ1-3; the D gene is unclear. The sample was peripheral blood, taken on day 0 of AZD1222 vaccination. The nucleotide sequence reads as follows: TGTGCCAGCAGTGAAGACAAGGGAGCATCTGGAAACACCATATATTTT. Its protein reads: CASSEDKGASGNTIYF. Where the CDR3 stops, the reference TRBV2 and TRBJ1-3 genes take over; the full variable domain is EPEVTQTPSHQVTQMGQEVILRCVPISNHLYFYWYRQILGQKVEFLVSFYNNEISEKSEIFDDQFSVERPDGSNFTLKIRSTKLEDSAMYFCASSEDKGASGNTIYFGEGSWLTVV.